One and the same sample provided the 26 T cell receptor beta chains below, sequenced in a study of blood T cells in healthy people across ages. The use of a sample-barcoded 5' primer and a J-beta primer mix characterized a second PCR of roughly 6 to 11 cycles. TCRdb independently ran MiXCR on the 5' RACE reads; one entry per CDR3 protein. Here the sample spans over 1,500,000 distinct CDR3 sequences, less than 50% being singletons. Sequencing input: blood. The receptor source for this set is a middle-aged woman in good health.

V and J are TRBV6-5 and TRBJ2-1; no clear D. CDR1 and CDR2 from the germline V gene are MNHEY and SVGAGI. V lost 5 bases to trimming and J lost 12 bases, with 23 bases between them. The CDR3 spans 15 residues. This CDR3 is CASSLSPELRLTQFF. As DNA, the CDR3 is TGTGCCAGCAGTCTCTCCCCCGAGTTAAGGTTAACGCAGTTCTTC.

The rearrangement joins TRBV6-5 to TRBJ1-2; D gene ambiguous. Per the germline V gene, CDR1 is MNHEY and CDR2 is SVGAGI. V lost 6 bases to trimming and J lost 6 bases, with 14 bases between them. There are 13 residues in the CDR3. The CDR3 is CASRETPRDGYTF. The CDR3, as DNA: TGTGCCAGCAGGGAGACACCACGGGATGGCTACACCTTC.

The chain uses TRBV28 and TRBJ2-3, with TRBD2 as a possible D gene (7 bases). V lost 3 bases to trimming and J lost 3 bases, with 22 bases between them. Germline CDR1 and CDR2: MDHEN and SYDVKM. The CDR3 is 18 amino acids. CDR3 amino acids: CASSFVAGAPYGTDTQYF. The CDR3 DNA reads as TGTGCCAGCAGTTTTGTGGCGGGGGCACCCTATGGGACAGATACGCAGTATTTT.

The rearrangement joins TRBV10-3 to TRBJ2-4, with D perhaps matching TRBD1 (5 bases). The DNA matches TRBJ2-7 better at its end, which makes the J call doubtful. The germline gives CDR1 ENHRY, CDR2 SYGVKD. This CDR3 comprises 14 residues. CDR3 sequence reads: CAISESGATYEQYF. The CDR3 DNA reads TGTGCCATCAGTGAGTCAGGGGCAACCTACGAGCAGTACTTC.

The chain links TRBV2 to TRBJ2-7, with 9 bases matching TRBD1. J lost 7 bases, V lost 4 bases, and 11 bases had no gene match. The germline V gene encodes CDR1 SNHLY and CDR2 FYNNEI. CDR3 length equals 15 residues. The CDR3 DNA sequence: TGTGCCAGCAGTGGGGGGAACAGGGGGCTGTATGAGCAGTACTTC. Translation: CASSGGNRGLYEQYF.

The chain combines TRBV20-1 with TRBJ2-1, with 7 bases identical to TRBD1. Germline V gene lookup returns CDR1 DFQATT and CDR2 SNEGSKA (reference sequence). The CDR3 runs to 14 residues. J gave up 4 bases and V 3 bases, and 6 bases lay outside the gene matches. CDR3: CSASYRGHYNEQFF. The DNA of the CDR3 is TGCAGTGCTAGTTATAGGGGGCATTACAATGAGCAGTTCTTC.

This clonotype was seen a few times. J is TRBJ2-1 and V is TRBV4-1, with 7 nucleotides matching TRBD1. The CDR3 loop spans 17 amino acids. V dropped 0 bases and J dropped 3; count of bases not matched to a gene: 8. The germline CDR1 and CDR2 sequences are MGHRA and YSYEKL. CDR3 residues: CASSQDETGLYYNEQFF. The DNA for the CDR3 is TGCGCCAGCAGCCAAGACGAGACAGGGTTGTACTACAATGAGCAGTTCTTC.

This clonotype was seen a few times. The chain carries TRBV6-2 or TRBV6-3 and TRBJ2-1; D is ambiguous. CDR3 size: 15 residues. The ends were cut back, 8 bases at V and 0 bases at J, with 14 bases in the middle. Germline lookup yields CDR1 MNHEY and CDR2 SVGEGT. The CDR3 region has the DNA TGTGCCAGCGGACCGCACCGTAGCTCCTACAATGAGCAGTTCTTC. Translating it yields CASGPHRSSYNEQFF.

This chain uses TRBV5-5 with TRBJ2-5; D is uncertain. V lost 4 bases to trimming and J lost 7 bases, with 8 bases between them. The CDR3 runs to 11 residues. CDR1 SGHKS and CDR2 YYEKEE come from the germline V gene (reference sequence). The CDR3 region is CASSPLATQYF. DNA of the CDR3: TGTGCCAGCAGCCCTTTGGCGACCCAGTACTTC. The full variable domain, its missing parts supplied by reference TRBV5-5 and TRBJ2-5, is DAGVTQSPTHLIKTRGQQVTLRCSPISGHKSVSWYQQVLGQGPQFIFQYYEKEERGRGNFPDRFSARQFPNYSSELNVNALLLGDSALYLCASSPLATQYFGPGTRLLVL.

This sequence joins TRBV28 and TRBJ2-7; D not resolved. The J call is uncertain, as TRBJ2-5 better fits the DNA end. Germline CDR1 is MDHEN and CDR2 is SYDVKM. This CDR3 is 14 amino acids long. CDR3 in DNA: TGTGCCAGCAGTCCTGAGAACTGGTGGGAGACCCAGTACTTC. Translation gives CASSPENWWETQYF.

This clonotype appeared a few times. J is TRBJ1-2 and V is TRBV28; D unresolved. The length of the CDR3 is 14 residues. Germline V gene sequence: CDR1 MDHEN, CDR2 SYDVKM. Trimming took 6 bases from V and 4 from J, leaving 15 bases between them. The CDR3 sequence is CASRQIGRSYGYTF. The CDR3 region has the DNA TGTGCCAGCAGACAAATCGGACGGTCCTATGGCTACACCTTC.

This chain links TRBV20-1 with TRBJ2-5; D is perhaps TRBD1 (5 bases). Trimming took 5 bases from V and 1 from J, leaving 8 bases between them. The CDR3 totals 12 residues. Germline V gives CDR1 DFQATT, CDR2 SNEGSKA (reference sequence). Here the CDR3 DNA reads TGCAGTGCTGTCGACAGCCAAGAGACCCAGTACTTC. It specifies CSAVDSQETQYF.

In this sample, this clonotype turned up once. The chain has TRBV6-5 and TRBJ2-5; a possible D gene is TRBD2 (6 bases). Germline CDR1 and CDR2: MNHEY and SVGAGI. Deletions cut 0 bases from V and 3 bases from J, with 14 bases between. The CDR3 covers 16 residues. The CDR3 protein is CASSYSSEGPKETQYF. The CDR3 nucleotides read TGTGCCAGCAGTTACTCGTCGGAGGGGCCCAAAGAGACCCAGTACTTC.

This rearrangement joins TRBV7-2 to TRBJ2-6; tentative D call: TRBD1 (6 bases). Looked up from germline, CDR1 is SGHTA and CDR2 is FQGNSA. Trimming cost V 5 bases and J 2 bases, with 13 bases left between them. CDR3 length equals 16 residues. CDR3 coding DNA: TGTGCCAGCAGCCGTACAGGGCCCCCTGGGGCCAACGTCCTGACTTTC. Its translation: CASSRTGPPGANVLTF.

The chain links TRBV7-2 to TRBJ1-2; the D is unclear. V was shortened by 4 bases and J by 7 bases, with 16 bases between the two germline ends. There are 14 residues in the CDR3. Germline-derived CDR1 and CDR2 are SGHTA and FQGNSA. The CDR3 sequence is CASSSPLAYGGYTF. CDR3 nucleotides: TGTGCCAGCAGCTCCCCCCTTGCCTATGGTGGCTACACCTTC.

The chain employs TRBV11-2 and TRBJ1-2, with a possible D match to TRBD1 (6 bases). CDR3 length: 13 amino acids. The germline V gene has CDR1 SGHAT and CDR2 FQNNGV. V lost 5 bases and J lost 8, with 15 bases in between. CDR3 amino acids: CASSPVGAGGYTF. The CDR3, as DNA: TGTGCCAGCAGCCCAGTGGGGGCCGGCGGCTACACCTTC.

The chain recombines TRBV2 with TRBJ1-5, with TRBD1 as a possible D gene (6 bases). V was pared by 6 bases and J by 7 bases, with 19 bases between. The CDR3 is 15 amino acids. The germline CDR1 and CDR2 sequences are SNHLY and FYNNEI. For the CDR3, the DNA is TGTGCCAGCAGGGAGGGGGACGTTAACGCCCAGCCCCAGCATTTT. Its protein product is CASREGDVNAQPQHF.

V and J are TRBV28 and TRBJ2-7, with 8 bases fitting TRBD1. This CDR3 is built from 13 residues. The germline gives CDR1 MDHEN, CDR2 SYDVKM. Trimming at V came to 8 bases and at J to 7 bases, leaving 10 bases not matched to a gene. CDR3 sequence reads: CASGYYRGEEQYF. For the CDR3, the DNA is TGTGCCAGCGGGTATTACAGGGGGGAAGAGCAGTACTTC. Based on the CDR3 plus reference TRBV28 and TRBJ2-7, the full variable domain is DVKVTQSSRYLVKRTGEKVFLECVQDMDHENMFWYRQDPGLGLRLIYFSYDVKMKEKGDIPEGYSVSREKKERFSLILESASTNQTSMYLCASGYYRGEEQYFGPGTRLTVT.

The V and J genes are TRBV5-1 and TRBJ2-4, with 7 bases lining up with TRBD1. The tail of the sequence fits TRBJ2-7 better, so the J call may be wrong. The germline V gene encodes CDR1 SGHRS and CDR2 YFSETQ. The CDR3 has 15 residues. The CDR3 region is CASSSQGTKDYEQYF. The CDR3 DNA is TGCGCCAGCAGCTCACAGGGGACCAAAGATTACGAGCAGTACTTC.

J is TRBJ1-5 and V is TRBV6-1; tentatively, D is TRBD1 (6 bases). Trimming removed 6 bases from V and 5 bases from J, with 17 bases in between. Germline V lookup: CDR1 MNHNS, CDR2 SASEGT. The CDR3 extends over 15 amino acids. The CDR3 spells CASRREEQGYQPQHF. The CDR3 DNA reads TGTGCCAGCAGAAGAGAGGAACAGGGCTATCAGCCCCAGCATTTT.

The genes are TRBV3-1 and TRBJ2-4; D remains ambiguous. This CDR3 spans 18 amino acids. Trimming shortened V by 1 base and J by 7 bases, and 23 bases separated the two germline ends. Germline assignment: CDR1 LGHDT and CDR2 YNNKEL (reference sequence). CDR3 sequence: CASSQGGSGVMGKNIQYF. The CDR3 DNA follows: TGTGCCAGCAGCCAAGGGGGATCGGGCGTTATGGGCAAGAACATTCAGTACTTC.

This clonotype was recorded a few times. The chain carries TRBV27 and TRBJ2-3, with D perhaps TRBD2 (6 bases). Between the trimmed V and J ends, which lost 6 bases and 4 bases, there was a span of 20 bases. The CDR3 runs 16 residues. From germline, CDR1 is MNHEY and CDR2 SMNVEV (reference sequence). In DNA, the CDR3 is TGTGCCAGCAGCCTAGACCGGGACTCGGAATCAGATACGCAGTATTTT. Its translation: CASSLDRDSESDTQYF.

The CDR3 reads CASSQATGTGVNIQYF. Written as DNA, the CDR3 is TGTGCCAGCAGCCAAGCCACGGGGACAGGTGTAAACATTCAGTACTTC. J is TRBJ2-4 and V is TRBV4-2; TRBD1 aligns across 8 bases. Trimming at V came to 1 base and at J to 6 bases, leaving 8 bases not matched to a gene. This CDR3 is 16 amino acids long. Germline CDR1 LGHNA, CDR2 YNFKEQ.

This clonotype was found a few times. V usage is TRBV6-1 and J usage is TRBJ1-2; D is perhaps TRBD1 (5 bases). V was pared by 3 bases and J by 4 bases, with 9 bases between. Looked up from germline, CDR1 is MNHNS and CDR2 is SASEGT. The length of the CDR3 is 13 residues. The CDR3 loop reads CASSETVIYGYTF. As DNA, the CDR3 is TGTGCCAGCAGTGAGACAGTGATCTATGGCTACACCTTC.

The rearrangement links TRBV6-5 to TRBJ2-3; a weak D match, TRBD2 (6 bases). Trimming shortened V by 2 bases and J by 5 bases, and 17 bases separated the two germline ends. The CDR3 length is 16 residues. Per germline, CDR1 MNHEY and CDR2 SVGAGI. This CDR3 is CASSYPGLRGGDTQYF. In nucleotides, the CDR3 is TGTGCCAGCAGTTACCCAGGACTACGGGGTGGAGATACGCAGTATTTT.

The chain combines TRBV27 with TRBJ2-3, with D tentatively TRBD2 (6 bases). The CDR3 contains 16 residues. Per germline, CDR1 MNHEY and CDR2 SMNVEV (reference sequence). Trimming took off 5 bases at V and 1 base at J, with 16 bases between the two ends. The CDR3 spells CASSRNSGTGTDTQYF. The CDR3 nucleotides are TGTGCCAGCAGTCGAAATTCCGGGACTGGCACAGATACGCAGTATTTT.